This T cell receptor beta chain was observed in a study of patients and donors after allogeneic stem cell transplantation. TCRdb analysed the RT-PCR reads with MiXCR anew, one entry per CDR3 protein. Among 70,000 to 95,000 distinct CDR3 sequences listed, about 5% were seen once. The CDR3 runs 14 residues. V was pared by 2 bases and J by 16 bases, with 18 bases between. CDR1 and CDR2 (germline): MDHEN, SYDVKM. This clonotype was counted ten times or more. The source material was blood, either unsorted or a sorted T cell fraction (not recorded which). V usage is TRBV28 and J usage is TRBJ1-6; D is undetermined. The TCR sequence derives from a human donor who was either an allogeneic HSCT recipient or a stem cell or donor lymphocyte infusion donor (not recorded which). It is not recorded whose cells these are; they may come from a transplant donor. CDR3 protein: CASSLVRSPFYLHF. CDR3 nucleotide sequence: TGTGCCAGCAGTTTAGTCAGATCCCCCTTCTATCTCCACTTT. Full variable domain (remainder filled in from reference TRBV28 and TRBJ1-6): DVKVTQSSRYLVKRTGEKVFLECVQDMDHENMFWYRQDPGLGLRLIYFSYDVKMKEKGDIPEGYSVSREKKERFSLILESASTNQTSMYLCASSLVRSPFYLHFGNGTRLTVT.